Presented here are 5 T cell receptor beta chains from one specimen sequenced in a study of CD8 T cells in ankylosing spondylitis. TCRdb re-analysed the 5' RACE reads in MiXCR, keeping a single row per CDR3 protein. The sample shows about 120,000 distinct CDR3 sequences, around 15% of them seen only once. Sequencing was done on a sample of blood, either unsorted or a sorted T cell fraction (not recorded which). The receptors originated from a female donor with ankylosing spondylitis or in good health (not recorded which).

This clonotype was detected many times. The J gene is TRBJ2-5, the V gene TRBV12-3 or TRBV12-4; TRBD1 aligns across 7 bases. V trimming: 6 bases; J trimming: 1 base; junction bases outside the gene matches: 2. CDR3 length equals 13 residues. The CDR3 here is CASRGTAQETQYF. DNA of the CDR3: TGTGCCAGCAGGGGGACAGCCCAAGAGACCCAGTACTTC.

This clonotype was picked up many times. The gene calls are TRBV28 and TRBJ2-1, with D perhaps TRBD2 (6 bases). The CDR3 has 17 residues. The V end lost 2 bases, the J end lost 7 bases, and 21 bases lay between the germline ends. The V gene's germline CDR1 is MDHEN and CDR2 SYDVKM. CDR3 amino acids: CASSLTYGTSIGNEQFF. The CDR3 DNA follows: TGTGCCAGCAGTTTAACCTATGGGACTTCTATAGGAAATGAGCAGTTCTTC.

The J gene is TRBJ2-2, the V gene TRBV3-1; TRBD2 matches at 13 bases. Trimming at V came to 4 bases and at J to 6 bases, leaving 5 bases not matched to a gene. Germline CDR1 is LGHDT and CDR2 is YNNKEL (reference sequence). CDR3 size: 16 residues. The CDR3 DNA is TGTGCCAGCAGCCCTGGACTAGCGGGAGTTTCCGGGGAGCTGTTTTTT. Encoded protein: CASSPGLAGVSGELFF.

There are many counts of this clonotype. The chain is built from TRBV10-3 and TRBJ1-1; D possibly corresponds to TRBD1 (5 bases). V was shortened by 5 bases and J by 1 base, with 8 bases between the two germline ends. The germline gives CDR1 ENHRY, CDR2 SYGVKD. The CDR3 has 13 amino acids. CDR3 bases: TGTGCCATCAGTAAGGACAAGAACACTGAAGCTTTCTTT. Encoded protein: CAISKDKNTEAFF.

V and J are TRBV7-2 and TRBJ2-5; D gene unclear. V was clipped by 2 bases and J by 5 bases, with 12 bases between them. CDR3 length: 14 residues. The germline V gene encodes CDR1 SGHTA and CDR2 FQGNSA. CDR3 amino acids: CASSLRSSRETQYF. DNA of the CDR3: TGTGCCAGCAGCTTAAGGTCTAGTCGGGAGACCCAGTACTTC.